Judged by abundance, the clone carrying this T cell receptor beta chain is medium-sized (0.01 to 0.1%). Its matching antigen is unknown. The entry originates in a study of T-cell reconstitution after alpha-beta-depleted transplantation in children. Study results and limitations: Reportedly, roughly two months post-transplant, alpha-beta T cells arose from several hundred expanded graft clones.

Using unique molecular identifiers, the investigators prepared the TCRbeta library. In TCRdb, the PCR reads were re-called with MiXCR into one record per CDR3 protein. Of about 6,100 distinct CDR3 sequences in the sample, around 15% were seen once. Germline assignment: CDR1 DFQATT and CDR2 SNEGSKA (reference sequence). V gave up 4 bases and J gave up 2 bases; unmatched junction bases: 7. This CDR3 is 15 amino acids long. This sequence joins TRBV20-1 and TRBJ2-3; 9 bases agree with TRBD2. The sample was PBMCs, mostly from graft donor cells, taken 60 days after TCRalphabeta/CD19-depleted stem cell transplant. This receptor was identified in a male patient between 5 and 17 years old who had a stem cell transplant for acute myeloid leukemia, so the T cells may come from the graft donor. The CDR3 is CSAKGLAGFTDTQYF. For the CDR3, the DNA is TGCAGTGCTAAGGGCCTAGCGGGATTCACAGATACGCAGTATTTT.